The clone carrying this T cell receptor beta chain showed up just a few times. This CDR3 is built from 15 residues. Trimming took off 1 base at V and 8 bases at J, with 14 bases between the two ends. From germline, CDR1 is SGHVS and CDR2 FNYEAQ. These data come from a study of blood T cell repertoires in COVID-19. About the study: Both acute and convalescent COVID-19 samples were obtained from the United States, Italy and Spain. From T cells, B-cell-depleted T cells, or PBMCs came the material, which was cDNA or gDNA.

In the authors' workflow: Cell counts per sample came from amplifying reference gene primers. Clones were sequenced by immunoSEQ multiplex PCR, and TCRdb holds only the in-frame ones, with some missing. The V and J calls and the clone size are those of that table, but D and trimming were determined from the DNA. The top ten clones hold roughly 12% of a sample with tens of thousands of clones, 82% of them seen once. The TCR sequence derives from a human donor in a cohort sampled during active COVID-19. Sequencing was carried out using peripheral blood. This chain links TRBV7-6 with TRBJ1-4; D is uncertain. The CDR3 DNA sequence: TGTGCCAGCAGCTTAGGTGGGCCCCCGGGAGAAAAACTGTTTTTT. The encoded protein is CASSLGGPPGEKLFF.